This T cell receptor (beta chain) appears in the sequencing data of a study of blood T cell repertoires in COVID-19. Study-level background: Sample material is recorded as cDNA or gDNA derived from T cells, B-cell-depleted T cells, or PBMCs.

On this clone: Other DNA sequences in the same sample also yield this CDR3.

V lost 0 bases and J 1 base, leaving 4 bases between the germline ends. CDR1 is LGHNA and CDR2 is YNFKEQ in the germline V gene. The CDR3 spans 14 residues. Some clones are missing from TCRdb's copy, which holds only in-frame ones; the method was immunoSEQ multiplex PCR. The data show around 360,000 clones, with over 75% seen just once and 10% held by the top ten. Enrolled during active infection, Seattle patients were then followed longitudinally. Sequenced input: peripheral blood. The rearrangement links TRBV4-2 to TRBJ1-5; D unclear. This TCR was recovered from a woman aged 30 to 39 with COVID-19, enrolled during active disease. This chain's CDR3 is CASSQDRSNQPQHF. Here the CDR3 DNA reads TGTGCCAGCAGCCAAGACAGGAGCAATCAGCCCCAGCATTTT.